One and the same sample provided the 6 T cell receptor beta chains below, sequenced in a study of CD8+ T cells in alopecia areata. Sequencing templates came from extracted RNA that was reverse transcribed into cDNA. The protocol was immunoSEQ multiplex PCR, while the TCRdb copy is restricted to in-frame clones and leaves out a portion. Of about 110,000 clones listed, roughly three fifths are singletons. Treatment of the sample: oral pan-JAK inhibitor, 5-10 mg twice daily. This specimen was CD4+ T cells sorted from blood, taken at week 24, from a patient treated with tofacitinib. These receptors were taken from a human donor with alopecia areata.

The CDR3 loop reads CASSLAANYGYTF. For the CDR3, the DNA is TGTGCCAGCAGCTTAGCAGCAAACTATGGCTACACCTTC. The rearrangement joins TRBV5-5 to TRBJ1-2; the D is unclear. Germline values: CDR1 SGHKS, CDR2 YYEKEE (reference sequence). Trimming stripped 2 bases from V and 2 bases from J, with 7 bases between. The CDR3 length is 13 residues. The variable domain in full, completed from reference TRBV5-5 and TRBJ1-2, reads DAGVTQSPTHLIKTRGQQVTLRCSPISGHKSVSWYQQVLGQGPQFIFQYYEKEERGRGNFPDRFSARQFPNYSSELNVNALLLGDSALYLCASSLAANYGYTFGSGTRLTVV.

The chain recombines TRBV7-9 with TRBJ1-5, with a tentative D call TRBD1 (6 bases). Germline assignment: CDR1 SEHNR and CDR2 FQNEAQ (reference sequence). The CDR3 extends over 15 amino acids. V was pared by 4 bases and J by 2 bases, with 12 bases between. The CDR3 spells CASSSGHPGNQPQHF. CDR3 nucleotides: TGTGCCAGCAGCTCGGGACACCCCGGCAATCAGCCCCAGCATTTT.

V usage is TRBV30 and J usage is TRBJ1-4, with TRBD1 identical over 7 bases. V lost 4 bases, J lost 8 bases, and 13 bases stayed unmatched. The CDR3 has 15 residues. CDR1 and CDR2 from the germline V gene are GTSNPN and SVGIG (reference sequence). CDR3 DNA sequence: TGTGCCTGGAACGGACGGACAGGCCAAAGGGAAAAACTGTTTTTT. The encoded protein is CAWNGRTGQREKLFF.

This clone has more than one count but fewer than ten. V usage is TRBV7-2 and J usage is TRBJ2-5, with 12 bases fitting TRBD1. The CDR3 length is 14 residues. Germline values: CDR1 SGHTA, CDR2 FQGNSA. With 5 bases clipped from V and 8 bases from J, the junction kept 6 bases outside the gene matches. CDR3 amino acids: CASSNRDRGPTQYF. The CDR3 nucleotides are TGTGCCAGCAGCAACCGGGACAGGGGGCCTACCCAGTACTTC.

V is TRBV5-4 and J is TRBJ2-1; 12 bases agree with TRBD2. Germline assignment: CDR1 SGHNT and CDR2 YYREEE (reference sequence). V lost 3 bases, J lost 7 bases, and 5 bases stayed unmatched. This CDR3 has 15 amino acids. CDR3 amino acids: CASSSRLAGVNEQFF. The CDR3 DNA is TGTGCCAGCAGCTCGAGACTAGCGGGGGTTAATGAGCAGTTCTTC.

The genes are TRBV5-1 and TRBJ2-1, with D unresolved. V was clipped by 0 bases and J by 6 bases, with 7 bases between them. This CDR3 region has 13 residues. Germline CDR1 reads SGHRS; CDR2 reads YFSETQ. CDR3 region: CASSLGNTNEQFF. Written as DNA, the CDR3 is TGCGCCAGCAGCTTGGGTAATACCAATGAGCAGTTCTTC.